This T cell receptor (beta chain) was captured in a study of T-cell memory formation after mild COVID-19. The CDR3 runs 12 residues. CDR1 and CDR2 (germline): SGHDT, YYEEEE. Trimming cost V 1 base and J 7 bases, with 6 bases left between them. cDNA libraries for TCR alpha and TCR beta, carrying sample barcodes and UMIs, came from 5'RACE with constant-segment primers. From the 5' RACE reads, TCRdb called clonotypes with MiXCR, one entry per CDR3 protein. The sample includes roughly 250,000 distinct CDR3 sequences, roughly 15% of them seen just once. This rearrangement joins TRBV5-6 to TRBJ2-1, with D perhaps matching TRBD1 (5 bases). The receptor's source is a man younger than 35 who had mild COVID-19 (a few samples of this study predate the infection). Cell type and time point are not known. Sequences were obtained from PBMCs or a T cell subset sorted from them (not recorded which). CDR3 in amino acids: CASSLYRNEQFF. The CDR3 nucleotides are TGTGCCAGCAGCTTGTACAGGAATGAGCAGTTCTTC.